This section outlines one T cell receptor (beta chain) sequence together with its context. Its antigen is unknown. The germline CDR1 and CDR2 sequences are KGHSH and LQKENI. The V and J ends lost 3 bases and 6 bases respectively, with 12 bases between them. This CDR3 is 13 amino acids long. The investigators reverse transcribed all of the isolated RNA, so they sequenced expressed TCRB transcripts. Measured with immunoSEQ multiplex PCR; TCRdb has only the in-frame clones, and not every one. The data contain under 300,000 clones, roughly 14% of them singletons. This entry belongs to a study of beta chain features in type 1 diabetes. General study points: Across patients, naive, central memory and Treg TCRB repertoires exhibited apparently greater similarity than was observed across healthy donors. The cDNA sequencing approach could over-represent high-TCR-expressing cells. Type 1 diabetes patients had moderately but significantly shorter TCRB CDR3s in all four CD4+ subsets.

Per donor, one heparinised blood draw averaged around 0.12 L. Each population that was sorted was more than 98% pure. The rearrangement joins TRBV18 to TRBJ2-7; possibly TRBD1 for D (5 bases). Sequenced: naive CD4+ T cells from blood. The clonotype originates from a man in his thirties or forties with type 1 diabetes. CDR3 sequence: CASSPAGFGEQYF. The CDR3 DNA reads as TGTGCCAGCTCACCGGCAGGGTTCGGCGAGCAGTACTTC.